This is a list of T cell receptor beta chains from one sample in a study of CD8+CD57+ T cells in acquired aplastic anemia. One entry per CDR3 protein, called by TCRdb with MiXCR from the reads. In the table there are around 210,000 distinct CDR3 sequences, more than 55% of which are singletons. The sequenced sample consisted of sorted CD4+, CD8+, or CD8+CD57+ T cells (not recorded which) from PBMCs. Receptors originate from a human donor with aplastic anemia. CDR3s include the opening cysteine and the closing phenylalanine or tryptophan. Only some rows state a clone size, as once, few, many or a class for expanded clones.

abundance: -
v_gene: TRBV29-1
j_gene: TRBJ2-7
CDR3aa: CSVEPTSGSNYEQYF

abundance: -
v_gene: TRBV7-9
j_gene: TRBJ1-5
CDR3aa: CASSPGTETNQPQHF

abundance: -
v_gene: TRBV9
j_gene: TRBJ2-7
CDR3aa: CASSVGQAATYEQYF

abundance: few
v_gene: TRBV29-1
j_gene: TRBJ1-2
CDR3aa: CSLELAGGSYGYTF

abundance: -
v_gene: TRBV29-1
j_gene: TRBJ1-2
CDR3aa: CSVEDGGKNYGYTF

abundance: -
v_gene: TRBV19
j_gene: TRBJ2-2
CDR3aa: CASRETKNTGELFF

abundance: many
v_gene: TRBV9
j_gene: TRBJ2-7
CDR3aa: CASSVNFDGSYEQYF

abundance: many
v_gene: TRBV27
j_gene: TRBJ2-3
CDR3aa: CASGYLTDTQYF

abundance: once
v_gene: TRBV20-1
j_gene: TRBJ2-5
CDR3aa: CSLQLAGGQEAQYF

abundance: -
v_gene: TRBV6-2/TRBV6-3
j_gene: TRBJ1-1
CDR3aa: CASSYGRATEAFF

abundance: -
v_gene: TRBV20-1
j_gene: TRBJ1-2
CDR3aa: CSARDGQPYGYTF

abundance: -
v_gene: TRBV15
j_gene: TRBJ2-1
CDR3aa: CATSSFGTDLYNEQFF

abundance: -
v_gene: TRBV7-2
j_gene: TRBJ2-3
CDR3aa: CASSQAHLTDTQYF

abundance: -
v_gene: TRBV6-5
j_gene: TRBJ2-5
CDR3aa: CASSSSILATRRGTQYF

abundance: -
v_gene: TRBV20-1
j_gene: TRBJ2-3
CDR3aa: CSGRVTGKVDTQYF

abundance: -
v_gene: TRBV20-1
j_gene: TRBJ2-1
CDR3aa: CSARDRGMTSYNEQFF

abundance: -
v_gene: TRBV10-3
j_gene: TRBJ1-4
CDR3aa: CAISQDNEKLFF

abundance: -
v_gene: TRBV20-1
j_gene: TRBJ1-6
CDR3aa: CSARISSYNSPLHF

abundance: few
v_gene: TRBV5-1
j_gene: TRBJ1-1
CDR3aa: CASSPAGMNTEAFF

abundance: few
v_gene: TRBV9
j_gene: TRBJ1-6
CDR3aa: CASSAGQGGNSPLHF

abundance: -
v_gene: TRBV20-1
j_gene: TRBJ2-1
CDR3aa: CSARDQIKGPDPDEQFF

abundance: -
v_gene: TRBV7-8
j_gene: TRBJ1-5
CDR3aa: CASSLVGGGNQPQHF

abundance: -
v_gene: TRBV5-1
j_gene: TRBJ2-7
CDR3aa: CASSFGSGYEQYF

abundance: -
v_gene: TRBV24-1
j_gene: TRBJ2-7
CDR3aa: CATSDATSGRAAEQYF

abundance: few
v_gene: TRBV24-1
j_gene: TRBJ1-2
CDR3aa: CATSEQNYGYTF

abundance: -
v_gene: TRBV2
j_gene: TRBJ1-1
CDR3aa: CASTAGQANTEAFF

abundance: many
v_gene: TRBV20-1
j_gene: TRBJ2-4
CDR3aa: CSARERDYNIQYF

abundance: -
v_gene: TRBV5-4
j_gene: TRBJ2-5
CDR3aa: CASSPGGASSGETQYF

abundance: few
v_gene: TRBV7-7
j_gene: TRBJ1-2
CDR3aa: CASSSKAGTGDTYGYTF

abundance: -
v_gene: TRBV7-9
j_gene: TRBJ1-5
CDR3aa: CASSSRGPGNQPQHF

abundance: -
v_gene: TRBV14
j_gene: TRBJ2-5
CDR3aa: CASSQELGEETQYF

abundance: few
v_gene: TRBV2
j_gene: TRBJ2-7
CDR3aa: CASRGGSYEQYF

abundance: once
v_gene: TRBV7-9
j_gene: TRBJ2-7
CDR3aa: CASRRQGPFYEQYF

abundance: many
v_gene: TRBV20-1
j_gene: TRBJ1-2
CDR3aa: CSASSPGLGAYGYTF

abundance: -
v_gene: TRBV9
j_gene: TRBJ1-1
CDR3aa: CASSVDTGVTEAFF

abundance: -
v_gene: TRBV24-1
j_gene: TRBJ1-2
CDR3aa: CASQGSSNYGYTF

abundance: few
v_gene: TRBV10-3
j_gene: TRBJ2-3
CDR3aa: CAISESSKGPDTQYF

abundance: once
v_gene: TRBV7-8
j_gene: TRBJ2-5
CDR3aa: CARSSWTGSGETQYF

abundance: -
v_gene: TRBV7-9
j_gene: TRBJ2-3
CDR3aa: CASSVSSGYTDTQYF

abundance: -
v_gene: TRBV6-5
j_gene: TRBJ1-6
CDR3aa: CASTGGGGFGSPLHF

abundance: -
v_gene: TRBV19
j_gene: TRBJ2-2
CDR3aa: CASSLPEGLDITGELFF

abundance: -
v_gene: TRBV5-1
j_gene: TRBJ2-2
CDR3aa: CASSSMRGTDTGELFF

abundance: -
v_gene: TRBV5-1
j_gene: TRBJ1-1
CDR3aa: CASSLGVTRSNMNTEAFF

abundance: many
v_gene: TRBV5-8
j_gene: TRBJ1-2
CDR3aa: CASSLRQGNYGYTF

abundance: -
v_gene: TRBV2
j_gene: TRBJ1-1
CDR3aa: CASSSTQGWRNTEAFF

abundance: -
v_gene: TRBV10-1
j_gene: TRBJ2-1
CDR3aa: CASSDRDYDRPSYNEQFF